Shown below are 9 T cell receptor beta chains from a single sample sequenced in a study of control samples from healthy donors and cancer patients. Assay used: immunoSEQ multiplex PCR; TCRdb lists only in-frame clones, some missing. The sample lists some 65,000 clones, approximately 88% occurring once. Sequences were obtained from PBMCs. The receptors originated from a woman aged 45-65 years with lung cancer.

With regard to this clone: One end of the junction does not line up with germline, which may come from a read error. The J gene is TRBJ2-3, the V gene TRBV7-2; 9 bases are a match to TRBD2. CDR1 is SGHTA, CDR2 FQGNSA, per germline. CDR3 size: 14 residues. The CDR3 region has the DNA TGTGCCAGCAGCATAGCGGGGGTGTTGGGTACGCAGTATTTT. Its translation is CASSIAGVLGTQYF.

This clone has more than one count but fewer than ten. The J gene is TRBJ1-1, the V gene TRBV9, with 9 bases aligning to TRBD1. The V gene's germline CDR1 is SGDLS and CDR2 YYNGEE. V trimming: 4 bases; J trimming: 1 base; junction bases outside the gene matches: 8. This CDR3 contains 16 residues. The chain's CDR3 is CASSPYRGQGNTEAFF. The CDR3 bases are TGTGCCAGCAGCCCTTACAGGGGGCAGGGGAACACTGAAGCTTTCTTT.

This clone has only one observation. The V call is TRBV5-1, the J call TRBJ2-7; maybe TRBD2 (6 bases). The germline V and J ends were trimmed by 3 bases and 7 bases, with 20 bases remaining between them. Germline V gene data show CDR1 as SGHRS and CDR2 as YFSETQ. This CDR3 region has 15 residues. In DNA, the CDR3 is TGCGCCAGCAGCTCTACGGGAGCGGCTTTGGCGGAGCAGTACTTC. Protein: CASSSTGAALAEQYF.

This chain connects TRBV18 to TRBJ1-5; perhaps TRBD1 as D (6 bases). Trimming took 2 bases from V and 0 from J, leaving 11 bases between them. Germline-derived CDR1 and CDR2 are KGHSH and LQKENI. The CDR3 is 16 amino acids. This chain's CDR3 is CASSPFRTDSNQPQHF. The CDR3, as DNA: TGTGCCAGCTCACCATTCCGGACAGATAGCAATCAGCCCCAGCATTTT.

Here the CDR3 DNA reads TGCAGCGTTAGCTACGGTTTCCGGGATCCTTTCACAGATACGCAGTATTTT. Translation: CSVSYGFRDPFTDTQYF. The rearrangement links TRBV29-1 to TRBJ2-3; maybe TRBD2 (5 bases). Germline V gene sequence: CDR1 SQVTM, CDR2 ANQGSEA. The CDR3 is 17 amino acids. The V end was cut by 5 bases, the J end by 2 bases, with 23 bases between.

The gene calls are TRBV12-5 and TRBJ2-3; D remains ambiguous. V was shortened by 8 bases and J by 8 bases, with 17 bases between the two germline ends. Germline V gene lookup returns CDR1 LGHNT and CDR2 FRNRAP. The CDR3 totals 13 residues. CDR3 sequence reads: CASSTDPQSTQYF. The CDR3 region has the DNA TGTGCTAGTTCGACCGACCCACAGAGTACGCAGTATTTT.

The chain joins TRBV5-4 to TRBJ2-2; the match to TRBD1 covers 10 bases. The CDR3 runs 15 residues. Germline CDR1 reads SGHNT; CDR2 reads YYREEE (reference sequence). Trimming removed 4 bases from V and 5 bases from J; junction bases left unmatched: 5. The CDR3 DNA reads TGTGCCAGCAGCGATGGACAGGGGGGGACCGGGGAGCTGTTTTTT. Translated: CASSDGQGGTGELFF.

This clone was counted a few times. The CDR3 spells CASVGGATNEKLFF. The CDR3 DNA reads as TGTGCCAGTGTTGGGGGAGCAACTAATGAAAAACTGTTTTTT. The chain combines TRBV3-1 (or the pseudogene TRBV3-2) with TRBJ1-4; maybe TRBD1 (5 bases). Germline assignment: CDR1 LGHDT and CDR2 YNNKEL (reference sequence). The CDR3 totals 14 residues. V was trimmed by 9 bases and J by 0 bases, leaving 11 bases between them.

CDR3 DNA sequence: TGTGCCAGCAGCCGCAAAGGGGAATCACCCCTCCACTTT. It translates to CASSRKGESPLHF. The rearrangement links TRBV6-5 to TRBJ1-6; TRBD1 might be the D (5 bases). Germline V lookup: CDR1 MNHEY, CDR2 SVGAGI. The CDR3 runs to 13 residues. V lost 6 bases, J lost 10 bases, and 13 bases lay in between.